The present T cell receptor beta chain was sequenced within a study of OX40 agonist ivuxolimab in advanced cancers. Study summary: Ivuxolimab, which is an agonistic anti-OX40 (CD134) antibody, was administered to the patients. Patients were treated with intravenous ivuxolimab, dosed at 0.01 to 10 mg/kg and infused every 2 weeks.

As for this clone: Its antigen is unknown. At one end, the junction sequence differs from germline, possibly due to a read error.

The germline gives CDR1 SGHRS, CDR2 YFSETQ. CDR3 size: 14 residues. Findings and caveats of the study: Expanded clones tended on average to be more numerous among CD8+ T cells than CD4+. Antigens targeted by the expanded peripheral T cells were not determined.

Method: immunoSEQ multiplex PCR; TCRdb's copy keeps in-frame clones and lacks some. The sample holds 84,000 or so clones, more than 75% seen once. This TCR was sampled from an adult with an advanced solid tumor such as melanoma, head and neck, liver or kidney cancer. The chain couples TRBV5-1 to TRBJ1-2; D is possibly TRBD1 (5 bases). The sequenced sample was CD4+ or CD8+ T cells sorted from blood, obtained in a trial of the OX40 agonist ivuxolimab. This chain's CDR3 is CASTPSGRTYGYTF. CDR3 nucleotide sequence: TGTGCCAGCACCCCATCGGGACGGACCTATGGCTACACCTTC. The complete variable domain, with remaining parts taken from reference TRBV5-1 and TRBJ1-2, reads KAGVTQTPRYLIKTRGQQVTLSCSPISGHRSVSWYQQTPGQGLQFLFEYFSETQRNKGNFPGRFSGRQFSNSRSEMNVSTLELGDSALYLCASTPSGRTYGYTFGSGTRLTVV.